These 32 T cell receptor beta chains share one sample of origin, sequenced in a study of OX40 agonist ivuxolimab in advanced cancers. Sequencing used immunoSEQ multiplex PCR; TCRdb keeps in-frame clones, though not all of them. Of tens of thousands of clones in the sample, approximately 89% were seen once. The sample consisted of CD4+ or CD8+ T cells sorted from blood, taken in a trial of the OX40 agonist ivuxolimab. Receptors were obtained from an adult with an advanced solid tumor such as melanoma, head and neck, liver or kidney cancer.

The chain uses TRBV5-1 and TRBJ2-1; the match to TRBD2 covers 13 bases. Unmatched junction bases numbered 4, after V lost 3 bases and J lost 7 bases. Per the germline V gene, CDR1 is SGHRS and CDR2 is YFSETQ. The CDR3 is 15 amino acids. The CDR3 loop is CASSSGTSGVNEQFF. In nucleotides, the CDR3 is TGCGCCAGCAGCTCTGGGACTAGCGGGGTGAATGAGCAGTTCTTC.

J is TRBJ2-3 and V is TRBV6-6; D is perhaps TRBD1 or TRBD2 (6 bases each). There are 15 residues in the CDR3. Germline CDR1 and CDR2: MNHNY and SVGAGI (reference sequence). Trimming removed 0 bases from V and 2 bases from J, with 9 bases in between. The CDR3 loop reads CASSYSRGATDTQYF. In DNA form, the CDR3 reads TGTGCCAGCAGTTACTCGAGGGGGGCCACAGATACGCAGTATTTT.

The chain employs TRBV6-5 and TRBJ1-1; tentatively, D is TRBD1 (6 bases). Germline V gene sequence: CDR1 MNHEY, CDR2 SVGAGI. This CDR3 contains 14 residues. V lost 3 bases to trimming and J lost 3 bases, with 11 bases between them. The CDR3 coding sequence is TGTGCCAGCAGTTATCAGGGGAGAGACACTGAAGCTTTCTTT. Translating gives CASSYQGRDTEAFF.

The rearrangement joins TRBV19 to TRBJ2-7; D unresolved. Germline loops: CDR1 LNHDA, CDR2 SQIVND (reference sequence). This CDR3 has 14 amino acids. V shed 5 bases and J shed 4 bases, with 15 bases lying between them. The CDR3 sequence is CASSVTWGHYEQYF. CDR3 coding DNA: TGTGCCAGTAGTGTCACGTGGGGTCATTACGAGCAGTACTTC.

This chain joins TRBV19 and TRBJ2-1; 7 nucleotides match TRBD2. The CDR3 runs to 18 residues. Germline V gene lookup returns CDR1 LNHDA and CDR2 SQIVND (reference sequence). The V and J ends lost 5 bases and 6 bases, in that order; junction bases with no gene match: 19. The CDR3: CASSPQRRSGIGGNEQFF. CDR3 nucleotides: TGTGCCAGTAGTCCCCAGCGTCGAAGCGGGATTGGGGGCAATGAGCAGTTCTTC.

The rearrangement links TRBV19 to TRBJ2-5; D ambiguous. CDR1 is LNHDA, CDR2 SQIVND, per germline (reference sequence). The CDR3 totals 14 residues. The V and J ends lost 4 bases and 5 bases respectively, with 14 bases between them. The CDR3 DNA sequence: TGTGCCAGTAGTAGTTTAGTACCCACGGAGACCCAGTACTTC. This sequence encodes CASSSLVPTETQYF.

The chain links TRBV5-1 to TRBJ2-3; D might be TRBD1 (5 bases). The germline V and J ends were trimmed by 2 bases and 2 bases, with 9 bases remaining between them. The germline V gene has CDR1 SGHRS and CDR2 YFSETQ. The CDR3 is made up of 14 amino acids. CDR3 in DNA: TGCGCCAGCAGCTTCGCAGGGCCCACAGATACGCAGTATTTT. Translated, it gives CASSFAGPTDTQYF.

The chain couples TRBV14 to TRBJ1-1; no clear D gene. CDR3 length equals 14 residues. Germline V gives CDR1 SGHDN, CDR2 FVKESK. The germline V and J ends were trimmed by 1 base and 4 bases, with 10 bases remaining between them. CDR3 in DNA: TGTGCCAGCAGCCAAGCCATCCCCGGCACTGAAGCTTTCTTT. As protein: CASSQAIPGTEAFF.

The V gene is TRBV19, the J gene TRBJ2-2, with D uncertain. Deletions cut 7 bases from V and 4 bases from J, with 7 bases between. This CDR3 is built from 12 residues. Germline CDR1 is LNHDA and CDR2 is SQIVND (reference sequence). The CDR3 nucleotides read TGTGCCAGTATACCTTCCACCGGGGAGCTGTTTTTT. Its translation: CASIPSTGELFF.

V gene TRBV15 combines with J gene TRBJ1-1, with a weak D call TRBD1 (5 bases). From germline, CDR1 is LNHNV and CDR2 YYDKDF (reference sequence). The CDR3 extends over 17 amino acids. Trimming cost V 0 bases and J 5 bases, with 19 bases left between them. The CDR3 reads CATSRDRGGARETEAFF. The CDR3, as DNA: TGTGCCACCAGCAGAGATCGGGGAGGGGCGAGAGAAACTGAAGCTTTCTTT.

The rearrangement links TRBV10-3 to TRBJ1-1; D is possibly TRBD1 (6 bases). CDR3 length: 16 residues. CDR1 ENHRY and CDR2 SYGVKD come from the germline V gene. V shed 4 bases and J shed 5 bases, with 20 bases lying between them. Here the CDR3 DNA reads TGTGCCATCAGTGTGACCGGAAGGGGGGGGCGGACTGAAGCTTTCTTT. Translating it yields CAISVTGRGGRTEAFF.

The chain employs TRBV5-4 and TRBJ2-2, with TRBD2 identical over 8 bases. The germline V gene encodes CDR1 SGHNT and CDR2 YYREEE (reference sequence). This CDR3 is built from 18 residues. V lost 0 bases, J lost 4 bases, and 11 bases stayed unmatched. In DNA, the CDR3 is TGTGCCAGCAGCTTGGCCCAGCGGGGGCTTCTCCGCACCGGGGAGCTGTTTTTT. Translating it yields CASSLAQRGLLRTGELFF.

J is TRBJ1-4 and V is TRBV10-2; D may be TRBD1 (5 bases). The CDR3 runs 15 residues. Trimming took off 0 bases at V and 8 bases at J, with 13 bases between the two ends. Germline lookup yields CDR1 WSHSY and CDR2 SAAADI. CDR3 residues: CASSESRGMGEKLFF. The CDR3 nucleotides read TGCGCCAGCAGTGAGTCGCGGGGGATGGGCGAAAAACTGTTTTTT.

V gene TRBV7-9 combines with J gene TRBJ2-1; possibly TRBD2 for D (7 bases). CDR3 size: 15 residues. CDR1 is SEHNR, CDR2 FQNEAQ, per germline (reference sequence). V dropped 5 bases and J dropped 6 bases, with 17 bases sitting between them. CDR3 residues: CASSPAGAGGNEQFF. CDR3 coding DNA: TGTGCCAGCAGCCCCGCGGGGGCCGGGGGCAATGAGCAGTTCTTC.

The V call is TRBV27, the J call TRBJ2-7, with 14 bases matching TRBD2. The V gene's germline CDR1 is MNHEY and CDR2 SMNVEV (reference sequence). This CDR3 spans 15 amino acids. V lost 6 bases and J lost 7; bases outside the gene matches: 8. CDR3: CASRPRTSGRWEQYF. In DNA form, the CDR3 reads TGTGCCAGCAGACCCCGGACTAGCGGGAGGTGGGAGCAGTACTTC.

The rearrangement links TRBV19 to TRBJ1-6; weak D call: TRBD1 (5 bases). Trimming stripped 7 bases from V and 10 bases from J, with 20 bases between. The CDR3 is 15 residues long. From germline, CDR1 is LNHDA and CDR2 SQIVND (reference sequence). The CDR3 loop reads CASKVSGQTISPLHF. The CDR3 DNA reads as TGTGCCAGTAAGGTCTCTGGACAAACCATATCACCCCTCCACTTT.

CDR3 coding DNA: TGTGCCAGCAGTTGGCTGAACACTGAAGCTTTCTTT. It codes for CASSWLNTEAFF. The V call is TRBV2, the J call TRBJ1-1; D is uncertain. V was shortened by 5 bases and J by 0 bases, with 4 bases between the two germline ends. The CDR3 has 12 amino acids. Germline V gene lookup returns CDR1 SNHLY and CDR2 FYNNEI.

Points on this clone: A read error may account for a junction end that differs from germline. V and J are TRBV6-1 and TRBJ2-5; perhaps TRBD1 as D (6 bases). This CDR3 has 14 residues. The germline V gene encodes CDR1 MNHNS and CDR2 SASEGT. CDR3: CASRDRRPKETQYF. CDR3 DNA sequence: TGTGCCAGCCGTGACAGGCGACCAAAAGAGACCCAGTACTTC.

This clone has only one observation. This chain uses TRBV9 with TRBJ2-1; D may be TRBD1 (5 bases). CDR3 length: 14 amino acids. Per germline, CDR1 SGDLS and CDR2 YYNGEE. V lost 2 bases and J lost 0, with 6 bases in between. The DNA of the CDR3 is TGTGCCAGCAGCGTGACAGACTCCTACAATGAGCAGTTCTTC. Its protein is CASSVTDSYNEQFF.

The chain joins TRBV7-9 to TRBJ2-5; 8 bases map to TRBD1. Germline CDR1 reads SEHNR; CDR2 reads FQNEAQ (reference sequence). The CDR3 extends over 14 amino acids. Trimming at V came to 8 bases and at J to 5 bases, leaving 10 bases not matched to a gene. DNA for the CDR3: TGTGCCAGCCACCCAGCAGGGGGCGGCGAGACCCAGTACTTC. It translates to CASHPAGGGETQYF.

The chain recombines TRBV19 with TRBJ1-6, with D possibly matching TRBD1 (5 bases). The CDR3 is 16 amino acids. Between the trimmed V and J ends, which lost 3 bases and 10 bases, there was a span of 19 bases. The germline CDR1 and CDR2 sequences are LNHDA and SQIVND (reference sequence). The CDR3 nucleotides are TGTGCCAGTAGTATCCCTTCGAGGGGTTCGAACTCACCCCTCCACTTT. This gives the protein CASSIPSRGSNSPLHF.

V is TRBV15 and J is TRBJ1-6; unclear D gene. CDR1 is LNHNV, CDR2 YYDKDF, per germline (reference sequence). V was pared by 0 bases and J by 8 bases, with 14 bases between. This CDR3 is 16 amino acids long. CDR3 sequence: CATSRDLQRVDSPLHF. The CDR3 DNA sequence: TGTGCCACCAGCAGAGACCTCCAGCGTGTAGATTCACCCCTCCACTTT.

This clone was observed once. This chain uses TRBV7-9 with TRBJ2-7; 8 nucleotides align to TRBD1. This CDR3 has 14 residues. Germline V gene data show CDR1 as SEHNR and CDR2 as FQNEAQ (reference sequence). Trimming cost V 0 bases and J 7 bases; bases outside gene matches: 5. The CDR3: CASSLAGTGGEQYF. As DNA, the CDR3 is TGTGCCAGCAGCTTAGCTGGGACAGGAGGAGAGCAGTACTTC.

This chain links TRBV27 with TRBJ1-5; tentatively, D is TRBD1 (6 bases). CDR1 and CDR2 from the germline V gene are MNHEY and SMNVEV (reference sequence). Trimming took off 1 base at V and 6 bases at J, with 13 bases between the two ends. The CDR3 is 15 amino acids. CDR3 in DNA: TGTGCCAGCAGTTTATATTGGGGGGCTGGTCAGCCCCAGCATTTT. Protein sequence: CASSLYWGAGQPQHF.

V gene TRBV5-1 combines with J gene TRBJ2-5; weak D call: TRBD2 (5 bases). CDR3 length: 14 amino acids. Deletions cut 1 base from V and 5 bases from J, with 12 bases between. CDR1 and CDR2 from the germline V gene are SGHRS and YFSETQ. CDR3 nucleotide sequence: TGCGCCAGCAGCTTGCTCGGGGATTGGGAGACCCAGTACTTC. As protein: CASSLLGDWETQYF.

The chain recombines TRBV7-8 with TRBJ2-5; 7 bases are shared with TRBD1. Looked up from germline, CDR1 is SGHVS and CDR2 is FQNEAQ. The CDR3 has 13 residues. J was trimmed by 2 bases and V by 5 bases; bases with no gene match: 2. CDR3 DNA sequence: TGTGCCAGCAGCGCGGACAGGCAAGAGACCCAGTACTTC. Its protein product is CASSADRQETQYF.

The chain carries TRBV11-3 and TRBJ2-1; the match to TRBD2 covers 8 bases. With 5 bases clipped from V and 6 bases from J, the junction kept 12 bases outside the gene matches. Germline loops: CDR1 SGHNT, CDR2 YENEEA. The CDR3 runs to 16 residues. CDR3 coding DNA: TGTGCCAGCAGCATCGGTGGATTAGCGGGGCGCAATGAGCAGTTCTTC. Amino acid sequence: CASSIGGLAGRNEQFF. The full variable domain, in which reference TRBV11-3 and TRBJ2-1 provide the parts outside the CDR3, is EAGVVQSPRYKIIEKKQPVAFWCNPISGHNTLYWYLQNLGQGPELLIRYENEEAVDDSQLPKDRFSAERLKGVDSTLKIQPAELGDSAVYLCASSIGGLAGRNEQFFGPGTRLTVL.

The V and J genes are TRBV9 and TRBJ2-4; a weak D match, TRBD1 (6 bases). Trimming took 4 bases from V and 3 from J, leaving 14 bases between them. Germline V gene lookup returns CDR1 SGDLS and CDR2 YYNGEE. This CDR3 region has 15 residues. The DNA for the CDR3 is TGTGCCAGCAGCCGGGACATGGCCGGCAAAAACATTCAGTACTTC. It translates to CASSRDMAGKNIQYF.

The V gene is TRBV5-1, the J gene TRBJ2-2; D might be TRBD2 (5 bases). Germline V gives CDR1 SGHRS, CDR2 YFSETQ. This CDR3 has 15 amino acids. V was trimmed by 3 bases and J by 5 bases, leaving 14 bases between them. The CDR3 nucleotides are TGCGCCAGCAGCTCCGGCCTAGCTGGTACCGGGGAGCTGTTTTTT. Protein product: CASSSGLAGTGELFF.

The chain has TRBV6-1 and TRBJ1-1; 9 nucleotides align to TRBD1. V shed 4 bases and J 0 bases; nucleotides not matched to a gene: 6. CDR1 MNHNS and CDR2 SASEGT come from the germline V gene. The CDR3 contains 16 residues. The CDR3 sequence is CASSGQGGLVNTEAFF. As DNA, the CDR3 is TGTGCCAGCAGTGGACAGGGGGGACTCGTGAACACTGAAGCTTTCTTT.

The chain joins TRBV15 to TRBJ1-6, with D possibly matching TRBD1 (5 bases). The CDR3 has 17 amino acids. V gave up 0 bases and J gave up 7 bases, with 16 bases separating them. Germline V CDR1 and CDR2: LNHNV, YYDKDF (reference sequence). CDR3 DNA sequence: TGTGCCACCAGCAGAGATTTCGGGGCGCAAAACAATTCACCCCTCCACTTT. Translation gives CATSRDFGAQNNSPLHF.

CDR3 DNA sequence: TGTGCCAGCGGCGTAGCGGGGGGCCCCGCAGATGAGCAGTTCTTC. Protein: CASGVAGGPADEQFF. The chain has TRBV7-7 and TRBJ2-1; TRBD2 matches 10 bases. The germline V gene encodes CDR1 SSHAT and CDR2 FNYEAQ (reference sequence). This CDR3 has 15 amino acids. V shed 8 bases, J shed 8 bases, and the junction held 12 bases outside the gene matches.